This TCR beta chain was recorded in a study of cytomegalovirus exposure and HLA in healthy donors. Study-wide findings and caveats: TCR beta V- and J-gene trimming was later associated with a missense DCLRE1C variant.

Turning to this clone: Its antigen is currently unknown.

CDR1 is MNHNS, CDR2 SASEGT, per germline. There are 14 residues in the CDR3. With 6 bases clipped from V and 3 bases from J, the junction kept 7 bases outside the gene matches. Vbeta (60) and Jbeta (13) primers were used in the PCR. This table comes from immunoSEQ multiplex PCR, and its TCRdb copy is limited to in-frame clones, with some not included. The data include roughly 35,000 clones; the top ten clones carry about 1.9%. Sequencing used PBMCs. The origin of this receptor is a woman between 35 and 50 years old in good health and CMV-seropositive. The V and J genes are TRBV6-1 and TRBJ2-7; 8 bases match TRBD2. DNA of the CDR3: TGTGCCAGCAGAGAATTAGCGGGAAACTACGAGCAGTACTTC. Translation gives CASRELAGNYEQYF.